This record covers a single TCR beta chain. Its antigen remains unidentified. CDR3 size: 13 residues. V dropped 2 bases and J dropped 1 base, with 6 bases sitting between them. Looked up from germline, CDR1 is MNHNY and CDR2 is SVGAGI (reference sequence). As to treatment: oral pan-JAK inhibitor, 5-10 mg twice daily. The investigators collected lesional scalp punch biopsies and peripheral blood from alopecia areata patients. The sample comes from a study of CD8+ T cells in alopecia areata. Findings of the study overall: Higher clonality and more expanded CD8+ clones appeared in lesional than normal scalp.

Reverse transcribed after extraction, RNA yielded cDNA as the sequencing template. Data came from immunoSEQ multiplex PCR; TCRdb stores just in-frame clones and leaves some out. Here the sample spans approximately 200,000 clones, 55% to 70% being singletons. The sample here was CD4+ T cells sorted from blood, taken at week 24, from a patient treated with tofacitinib. The chain joins TRBV6-6 to TRBJ2-7, with D unclear. The origin of this receptor is a human donor with alopecia areata. This CDR3 is CASSYPSSYEQYF. In DNA, the CDR3 is TGTGCCAGCAGTTACCCCTCGTCCTACGAGCAGTACTTC.